The source of this T cell receptor beta chain is a study of regulatory T cells in long-lasting Graves disease (dated by TCRdb to about 2021). In terms of the full investigation: Persistent Graves' disease was defined as antithyroid drug treatment for over 5 years with persistently positive TSH receptor autoantibodies. Patients with persistent Graves' disease were compared with patients with newly diagnosed Graves' disease using TCR sequencing and RNA sequencing of peripheral blood. The study was conducted in China and was registered as a clinical trial. A total of around 35 samples underwent TCR sequencing, from roughly 13 patients with persistent Graves' disease and roughly 20 patients with newly diagnosed Graves' disease. Antithyroid drugs had been taken for 8.5 to 13 years on average by persistent Graves' disease patients in the clinical cohort. The paper's findings and limits, for the study overall: Compared with newly diagnosed patients, patients with persistent Graves' disease had lower TCR Shannon entropy and fewer highly expanded clones, which suggests clonal expansion. The authors noted that the small sample size was a limitation that may lower accuracy. Sequencing and analysis were limited to the TCR beta chain. Because the primary lesion, thyroid tissue, could not be accessed, the study looked at peripheral blood alone. Persistent patients shared more public clonotypes among themselves (around 2,500) than newly diagnosed patients did (about 900).

This clonotype has ten or more counts. This receptor's antigen is unknown. There are no base qualities to consult, and no much larger clone falls within one base. The library was made by multiplex PCR. TCRdb shows the sequencer as Illumina HiSeq 4000. TCR beta libraries were built with iRepertoire HTBI primers and Arm-PCR amplification of CDR3 regions. PCR products were gel purified before sequencing. Per the source publication's procedure: Gene usage analysis of CDR3 amino acid clonotypes relied on the 60 or so TRBV and about 15 TRBJ segments identified across samples. Filtered high-quality paired reads were merged into contigs using COPE and FqMerger. BLAST was used to align contigs to the IMGT TRBV, TRBD and TRBJ reference genes, and CDR3 was defined following IMGT. Any clonotype with a frequency above 0.1% was counted as a highly expanded clone. Shannon entropy was used to measure repertoire diversity, and the Gini coefficient was used to measure V-J evenness. A clonotype found in more than one individual was treated as public. Through fastp at Q25 and MiXCR, TCRdb rebuilt clones from the public reads, retaining in-frame beta chains. Each CDR3 protein gets just one entry, which takes the most common genes and DNA from the rows behind it. These V and J calls derive from TCRdb rather than the authors' analysis. The sample table holds about 460,000 distinct CDR3 sequences, of which about 20% were seen once. The ten top clones hold around 13% of the sample.

This specimen's time point label, per the study, means: persistent/refractory GD, antithyroid drugs over 5 years with positive TRAb. RNA was extracted from PBMCs in TRIzol for both TCR sequencing and RNA sequencing. Graves' disease was diagnosed according to American Thyroid Association guidelines. Patients for the study were recruited at an endocrinology department in Xi'an, China. Each patient gave approximately 9.7 milliliters of peripheral blood, collected in an EDTA anticoagulant tube. Ficoll Paque Plus density gradient separation was used to isolate PBMCs, and no additional T cell sorting was done. An Agilent 2100 Bioanalyzer and agarose gel were used to check RNA quality, while a NanoDrop 2000 measured RNA concentration. The specimen was peripheral blood mononuclear cells (PBMCs), collected when the disease was refractory, from a patient treated with antithyroid drugs. This TCR was sampled from a female donor with Graves disease.

The CDR3 region has the sequence CASSNTTDLLYGYTF. In nucleotides, the sequence is TGTGCCAGCAGTAACACTACAGATTTACTCTATGGCTACACCTTC. The sequence is built from TRBV2 and TRBJ1-2; the D segment cannot be called with confidence. The CDR3 spans 15 residues, from the cysteine through the phenylalanine. Only the CDR3 DNA is retained, 45 bases long and in frame from the first base. The germline V gene yields SNHLY for CDR1 and FYNNEI for CDR2. V gives up 5 bases and J gives up 4 bases, and the segment between their germline ends measures 17 bases.